The 7 T cell receptor beta chains below all came from one sample that was sequenced in a study of T-cell memory formation after mild COVID-19. Each CDR3 protein is one row after TCRdb ran MiXCR on the 5' RACE reads. The repertoire holds 500,000 to 550,000 distinct CDR3 sequences, with roughly 20% as singletons. What was sequenced was PBMCs or a T cell subset sorted from them (not recorded which). The receptors shown here come from an adult woman who had mild COVID-19 (a few samples of this study predate the infection). Cell type and time point are not known.

The chain recombines TRBV18 with TRBJ1-4, with 7 bases lining up with TRBD1. This CDR3 spans 19 amino acids. The junction had 17 bases not matched to a gene; V was cut back by 1 base and J by 6 bases. In germline, CDR1 is KGHSH, CDR2 LQKENI. CDR3 bases: TGTGCCAGCTCACCACAGGGGGCTGCTTGGCGCAGTCCCCATGAAAAACTGTTTTTT. It specifies CASSPQGAAWRSPHEKLFF.

This chain links TRBV5-1 with TRBJ2-3; 12 positions match TRBD2. Looked up from germline, CDR1 is SGHRS and CDR2 is YFSETQ. V trimming: 1 base; J trimming: 2 bases; junction bases outside the gene matches: 2. The CDR3 length is 16 residues. In nucleotides, the CDR3 is TGCGCCAGCAGCTTGCGGACTAGCGGGGCCACAGATACGCAGTATTTT. Translation: CASSLRTSGATDTQYF.

This clonotype appeared a few times. V is TRBV20-1 and J is TRBJ2-7, with a weak D call TRBD2 (5 bases). In germline, CDR1 is DFQATT, CDR2 SNEGSKA (reference sequence). This CDR3 has 13 amino acids. CDR3 loop: CSGSEGSSYEQYF. The DNA for the CDR3 is TGCAGCGGCTCCGAGGGAAGTTCCTACGAGCAGTACTTC.

The V and J genes are TRBV7-2 and TRBJ1-4; D unclear. V lost 4 bases to trimming and J lost 7 bases, with 10 bases between them. Germline V lookup: CDR1 SGHTA, CDR2 FQGNSA. This CDR3 has 13 residues. This chain's CDR3 is CASSSYPIEKLFF. In DNA, the CDR3 is TGTGCCAGCAGCTCTTACCCCATTGAAAAACTGTTTTTT.

The chain uses TRBV12-3 or TRBV12-4 and TRBJ2-1, with D possibly being TRBD2 (6 bases). V was shortened by 2 bases and J by 6 bases, with 14 bases between the two germline ends. The CDR3 totals 15 residues. CDR3 residues: CASSLIQDYFNEQFF. The CDR3 DNA reads as TGTGCCAGCAGTTTAATTCAGGACTACTTCAATGAGCAGTTCTTC.

V and J are TRBV20-1 and TRBJ2-7; 8 bases agree with TRBD2. Germline V gene lookup returns CDR1 DFQATT and CDR2 SNEGSKA (reference sequence). The CDR3 has 11 amino acids. V was clipped by 6 bases and J by 9 bases; unmatched bases: 7. The CDR3 sequence: CSAPGGTRQYF. CDR3 coding DNA: TGCAGTGCCCCTGGGGGGACTAGGCAGTACTTC.

This chain connects TRBV7-3 to TRBJ2-3; D is unclear. CDR1 and CDR2 (germline): SGHTA, FQGTGA. Trimming removed 1 base from V and 5 bases from J, with 10 bases in between. The CDR3 contains 14 residues. The CDR3, as DNA: TGTGCCAGCAGCTTAAGCCAGTCGAGAGATACGCAGTATTTT. Its protein is CASSLSQSRDTQYF.